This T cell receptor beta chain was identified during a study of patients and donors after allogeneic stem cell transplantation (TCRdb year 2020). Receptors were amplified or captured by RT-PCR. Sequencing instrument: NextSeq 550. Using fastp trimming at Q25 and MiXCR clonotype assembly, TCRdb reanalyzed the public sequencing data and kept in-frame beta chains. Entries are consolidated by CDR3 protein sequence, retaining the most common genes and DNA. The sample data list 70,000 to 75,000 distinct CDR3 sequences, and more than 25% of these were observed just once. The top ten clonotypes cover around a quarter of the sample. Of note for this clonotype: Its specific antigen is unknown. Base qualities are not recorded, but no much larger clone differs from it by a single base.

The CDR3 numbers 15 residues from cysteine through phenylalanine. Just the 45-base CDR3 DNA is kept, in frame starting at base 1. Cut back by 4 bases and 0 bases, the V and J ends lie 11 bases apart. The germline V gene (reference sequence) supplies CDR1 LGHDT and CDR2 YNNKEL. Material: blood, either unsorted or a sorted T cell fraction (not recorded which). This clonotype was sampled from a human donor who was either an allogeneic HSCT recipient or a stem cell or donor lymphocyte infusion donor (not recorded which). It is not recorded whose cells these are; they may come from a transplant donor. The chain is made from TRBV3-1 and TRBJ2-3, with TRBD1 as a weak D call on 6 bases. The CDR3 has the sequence CASSPRTASTDTQYF. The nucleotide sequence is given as TGTGCCAGCAGCCCCAGGACAGCCAGCACAGATACGCAGTATTTT.